These T cell receptor beta chains were read from a single sample in a study of cytomegalovirus exposure and HLA in healthy donors. Clones were read by immunoSEQ multiplex PCR, and TCRdb kept only the in-frame ones, dropping some. The sample lists almost 90,000 clones, 85% seen once, with 6.5% to 9% in the top ten. The sequenced sample was PBMCs. Every receptor here comes from a man in his forties in good health and CMV-seropositive. The CDR3 runs from the conserved cysteine through the conserved F or W. D genes are given only for firm matches. A clone size is listed for some rows: how often the clone was seen (once, few, many), or a class if it is expanded.

-	-	TRBV6-5	16	TRBJ2-3	TGTGCCAGCAGTTACCAGGGGCCCTTTAGCACAGATACGCAGTATTTT	CASSYQGPFSTDTQYF
TRBD2	-	TRBV7-6	16	TRBJ2-3	TGTGCCAGCAGCCTAGCGGGAGGGCCGAGCACAGATACGCAGTATTTT	CASSLAGGPSTDTQYF
TRBD2	-	TRBV5-8	17	TRBJ2-2	TGTGCCAGCAGCTTGGGCACCCTAGCGGGAGTCCCCGGGGAGCTGTTTTTT	CASSLGTLAGVPGELFF
TRBD1	-	TRBV11-1	17	TRBJ1-1	TGTGCCAGCAGTTCGAGCCCCGGGACAGGGAGAGACACTGAAGCTTTCTTT	CASSSSPGTGRDTEAFF
TRBD2	-	TRBV5-1	19	TRBJ2-5	TGCGCCAGCAGCTTGGGGGAGCGGCTAGCGGGCCGGTTCCAAGAGACCCAGTACTTC	CASSLGERLAGRFQETQYF
-	-	TRBV21-1	16	TRBJ2-6	TGTGCCAGCATAGTGGGAGGGGACGGTGGGGCCAACGTCCTGACTTTC	CASIVGGDGGANVLTF
-	-	TRBV9	16	TRBJ1-6	TGTGCCAGCAGCCGGACTTCTGGCTCCTATAATTCACCCCTCCACTTT	CASSRTSGSYNSPLHF
TRBD2	few	TRBV6-1	14	TRBJ2-7	TGTGCCAGCAGTCCACGGACTAGCGACTACGAGCAGTACTTC	CASSPRTSDYEQYF
TRBD1	-	TRBV19	16	TRBJ2-5	TGTGCCAGTAGTAAACTTGGGACAGGGAGTGAGGAGACCCAGTACTTC	CASSKLGTGSEETQYF
TRBD1	-	TRBV30	16	TRBJ2-7	TGTGCCTGGAGTGTACTCCGCCACCCGGGACAGGGGATTAGGTACTTC	CAWSVLRHPGQGIRYF
TRBD1	once	TRBV6-6	14	TRBJ2-1	TGTGTCAGTGTTGAGGCAGGGGGACGGGTTGAGCAGTTCTTC	CVSVEAGGRVEQFF
-	-	TRBV7-3	17	TRBJ2-5	TGTGCCAGCAGCTTAAGGGGGCGTTTAGAAGTTCAAGAGACCCAGTACTTC	CASSLRGRLEVQETQYF
-	-	TRBV21-1	16	TRBJ2-7	TGTGCCAGCAGCACTTACAGACTAGCGGGAGAGTACGAGCAGTACTTC	CASSTYRLAGEYEQYF
-	-	TRBV5-1	15	TRBJ2-3	TGCGCCAGCAGCTTGGCCGGGTGGAGCACAGATACGCAGTATTTT	CASSLAGWSTDTQYF
-	-	TRBV4-1	16	TRBJ2-1	TGCGCCAGCAGCCAAGGAATAGCTTGGTCCTACAATGAGCAGTTCTTC	CASSQGIAWSYNEQFF